This TCR beta chain was profiled in a study of T cells in Graves' hyperthyroidism and ophthalmopathy. Study-level findings and limits: Onset of ophthalmopathy came a median 6.5 months after the model predicted it. Stable hyperthyroidism was separated from ophthalmopathy by a model based on 13 V-J features.

The diagnoses drew upon clinical symptoms, serum thyroxine and TRAb, thyroid ultrasound and orbital computed tomography. RNA transcripts provided the source from which TCR beta CDR3 regions were amplified. During a first-round RT-PCR of the TCR CDR3, the HTBI primer set was used. TCRdb reprocessed the multiplex PCR reads with MiXCR, giving one entry per CDR3 protein. The table shows more than 300,000 distinct CDR3 sequences, with 15% to 20% occurring only once. This clonotype was observed at least ten times. Antigen unknown. Germline CDR1 reads MNHNS; CDR2 reads SASEGT. J gave up 2 bases and V 6 bases, and 9 bases lay outside the gene matches. CDR3 size: 15 residues.

The chain has TRBV6-1 and TRBJ2-7, with 8 bases fitting TRBD2. The source material was blood. The sequence was obtained from a man younger than 35 with Graves' ophthalmopathy. The CDR3 DNA reads TGTGCCAGCAGCCCCCAGCGGGGGCGAACCTACGAGCAGTACTTC. This encodes CASSPQRGRTYEQYF.